The 30 T cell receptor beta chains below were found in one sample sequenced in a study of persistence of HIV-infected CD4 T cells. This was the immunoSEQ version 4 assay in survey mode. The table came from immunoSEQ multiplex PCR; TCRdb's copy has only in-frame clones and leaves some out. Of almost 20,000 clones in the sample, more than 55% were seen once. These receptors are not linked to any known antigen. Overlapping HIV-1 Gag 15-mer peptides at roughly 1 ug per peptide per mL were used. CD4+ T cells upregulating both CD40 ligand and CD69 were sorted as responding cells. The sequenced sample was CD4+ T cells sorted from PBMCs after approximately 20-hour stimulation, obtained from a patient who received antiretroviral therapy. The receptors come from an adult woman with HIV who was CMV-seropositive.

The chain uses TRBV7-3 and TRBJ1-1, with D possibly being TRBD1 (6 bases). The CDR3 length is 17 residues. The ends were cut back, 5 bases at V and 3 bases at J, with 22 bases in the middle. CDR1 is SGHTA, CDR2 FQGTGA, per germline. The CDR3 sequence is CASSHDRPGWVDTEAFF. The CDR3 bases are TGTGCCAGCAGCCACGACAGGCCCGGGTGGGTGGACACTGAAGCTTTCTTT.

CDR3 sequence (DNA): TGCAGCGCAAAACCAGGGTTGGACACCGGGGAGCTGTTTTTT. This gives the protein CSAKPGLDTGELFF. The genes are TRBV29-1 and TRBJ2-2; D is possibly TRBD1 (5 bases). CDR1 is SQVTM, CDR2 ANQGSEA, per germline. V was cut by 7 bases and J by 3 bases, with 15 bases left in between. This CDR3 has 14 residues.

The CDR3 reads CASSIGSPNSPLHF. CDR3 coding DNA: TGTGCCAGTAGTATAGGTAGTCCGAATTCACCCCTCCACTTT. The J gene is TRBJ1-6, the V gene TRBV19, with no clear D. The CDR3 has 14 amino acids. V was trimmed by 1 base and J by 7 bases, leaving 8 bases between them. Germline-derived CDR1 and CDR2 are LNHDA and SQIVND (reference sequence). Looking up the rest from reference TRBV19 and TRBJ1-6 gives the full variable domain: DGGITQSPKYLFRKEGQNVTLSCEQNLNHDAMYWYRQDPGQGLRLIYYSQIVNDFQKGDIAEGYSVSREKKESFPLTVTSAQKNPTAFYLCASSIGSPNSPLHFGNGTRLTVT.

The chain couples TRBV5-1 to TRBJ2-3, with 10 bases aligning to TRBD2. The CDR3 covers 16 residues. V lost 1 base and J lost 4; bases outside the gene matches: 6. From germline, CDR1 is SGHRS and CDR2 YFSETQ. CDR3 DNA sequence: TGCGCCAGCAGCTTGTTAGGACTAGCGGTAGCAGATACGCAGTATTTT. Encoded protein: CASSLLGLAVADTQYF. Full variable domain (rest looked up from reference TRBV5-1 and TRBJ2-3): KAGVTQTPRYLIKTRGQQVTLSCSPISGHRSVSWYQQTPGQGLQFLFEYFSETQRNKGNFPGRFSGRQFSNSRSEMNVSTLELGDSALYLCASSLLGLAVADTQYFGPGTRLTVL.

This chain links TRBV3-1 (or the pseudogene TRBV3-2) with TRBJ1-2; D perhaps matches TRBD1 (5 bases). The germline gives CDR1 LGHDT, CDR2 YNNKEL (reference sequence). Trimming stripped 0 bases from V and 9 bases from J, with 14 bases between. The CDR3 length is 14 residues. The CDR3 loop reads CASSQDGGARSYTF. CDR3 coding DNA: TGTGCCAGCAGCCAAGACGGCGGGGCTCGGAGCTACACCTTC.

The chain employs TRBV21-1 and TRBJ1-2; the table names TRBD1, a call not compared with the DNA. TRBV21-1 represents a pseudogene. The CDR3 runs to 14 residues. CDR3 in amino acids: CASSNNSINYGYTF. Here the CDR3 DNA reads TGTGCCAGCAGCAATAACAGTATTAACTATGGCTACACCTTC.

The chain couples TRBV2 to TRBJ1-1; D possibly corresponds to TRBD1 (5 bases). From germline, CDR1 is SNHLY and CDR2 FYNNEI. The CDR3 has 13 amino acids. Trimming removed 10 bases from V and 8 bases from J, with 20 bases in between. The CDR3 spells CATWGSPGREAFF. The CDR3 nucleotides read TGTGCCACCTGGGGGTCACCGGGACGGGAAGCTTTCTTT.

This clone was seen only once. V and J are TRBV9 and TRBJ1-3, with D perhaps matching TRBD1 (5 bases). Germline-derived CDR1 and CDR2 are SGDLS and YYNGEE. The CDR3 runs to 16 residues. V was cut by 4 bases and J by 0 bases, with 14 bases left in between. DNA for the CDR3: TGTGCCAGCAGCCGCTCGGACGGGACCTCTGGAAACACCATATATTTT. It translates to CASSRSDGTSGNTIYF.

The rearrangement links TRBV5-1 to TRBJ2-1; no clear D gene. The CDR3 covers 13 residues. Germline CDR1 and CDR2: SGHRS and YFSETQ. V lost 4 bases to trimming and J lost 5 bases, with 10 bases between them. Here the CDR3 DNA reads TGCGCCAGCAGCAGAGACAAGAACAATGAGCAGTTCTTC. Its protein product is CASSRDKNNEQFF.

The genes are TRBV29-1 and TRBJ2-3, with a possible D match to TRBD2 (6 bases). Trimming took 6 bases from V and 4 from J, leaving 8 bases between them. CDR1 SQVTM and CDR2 ANQGSEA come from the germline V gene. This CDR3 contains 11 residues. The CDR3 protein is CSVGDSDTQYF. In DNA, the CDR3 is TGCAGCGTCGGGGACTCAGATACGCAGTATTTT.

The chain combines TRBV28 with TRBJ2-6; the D is unclear. V gave up 1 base and J gave up 0 bases, with 4 bases separating them. The germline gives CDR1 MDHEN, CDR2 SYDVKM. This CDR3 is 15 amino acids long. The CDR3 region has the DNA TGTGCCAGCAGTTTATTGTCCTCTGGGGCCAACGTCCTGACTTTC. The encoded protein is CASSLLSSGANVLTF.

The chain links TRBV7-9 to TRBJ2-3; unclear D gene. The CDR3 extends over 14 amino acids. V was shortened by 7 bases and J by 3 bases, with 14 bases between the two germline ends. Germline lookup yields CDR1 SEHNR and CDR2 FQNEAQ (reference sequence). The CDR3 DNA follows: TGTGCCAGCACCAATGGGCAGATGACAGATACGCAGTATTTT. The encoded protein is CASTNGQMTDTQYF.

The rearrangement joins TRBV10-3 to TRBJ1-2, with 9 bases fitting TRBD1. This CDR3 has 19 residues. In germline, CDR1 is ENHRY, CDR2 SYGVKD. Germline trimming cut 3 bases from V and 7 bases from J; bases unmatched to any gene: 21. The CDR3 loop is CAISDTGQGHPLFDGGYTF. The CDR3 DNA follows: TGTGCCATCAGTGACACCGGACAGGGGCATCCCCTATTTGATGGTGGCTACACCTTC.

The chain couples TRBV7-9 to TRBJ1-3; D is possibly TRBD1 (5 bases). The length of the CDR3 is 14 residues. V shed 1 base and J shed 1 base, with 5 bases lying between them. The germline V gene has CDR1 SEHNR and CDR2 FQNEAQ (reference sequence). The CDR3 nucleotides read TGTGCCAGCAGCTTAGGGGGGTCTGGAAACACCATATATTTT. Translating gives CASSLGGSGNTIYF.

The chain recombines TRBV24-1 with TRBJ2-5; 9 bases line up with TRBD1. After removal of 3 bases from V and 4 bases from J, the junction contained 5 bases not matched to a gene. This CDR3 has 15 residues. CDR1 KGHDR and CDR2 SFDVKD come from the germline V gene. CDR3 amino acids: CATSDPQTGGETQYF. CDR3 bases: TGTGCCACCAGTGATCCACAGACAGGGGGAGAGACCCAGTACTTC.

This clone is termed medium-sized. The chain is built from TRBV5-1 and TRBJ1-3; 7 bases match TRBD1. The V and J ends lost 4 bases and 4 bases, in that order; junction bases with no gene match: 5. The CDR3 is made up of 14 amino acids. Germline lookup yields CDR1 SGHRS and CDR2 YFSETQ. The CDR3 DNA is TGCGCCAGCAGCACTGACAGGGAAGGAAACACCATATATTTT. Its protein product is CASSTDREGNTIYF. Full variable domain (outside the CDR3, taken from reference TRBV5-1 and TRBJ1-3): KAGVTQTPRYLIKTRGQQVTLSCSPISGHRSVSWYQQTPGQGLQFLFEYFSETQRNKGNFPGRFSGRQFSNSRSEMNVSTLELGDSALYLCASSTDREGNTIYFGEGSWLTVV.

The chain links TRBV7-2 to TRBJ2-3; 9 positions match TRBD2. This CDR3 is 14 amino acids long. Germline trimming cut 2 bases from V and 8 bases from J; bases unmatched to any gene: 5. The germline V gene has CDR1 SGHTA and CDR2 FQGNSA. The CDR3 region has the DNA TGTGCCAGCAGCTTACGGCGGGGGGGAGCTACGCAGTATTTT. It is translated as CASSLRRGGATQYF.

The chain joins TRBV7-6 to TRBJ2-2; D possibly corresponds to TRBD1 (6 bases). Trimming pared 5 bases from V and 3 bases from J, leaving 13 bases between. Germline V CDR1 and CDR2: SGHVS, FNYEAQ. The CDR3 consists of 15 residues. The CDR3 nucleotides read TGTGCCAGCAGCCCCCGGACAGAACACACCGGGGAGCTGTTTTTT. Translating gives CASSPRTEHTGELFF. Variable domain in full (rest from reference TRBV7-6 and TRBJ2-2): GAGVSQSPRYKVTKRGQDVALRCDPISGHVSLYWYRQALGQGPEFLTYFNYEAQQDKSGLPNDRFSAERPEGSISTLTIQRTEQRDSAMYRCASSPRTEHTGELFFGEGSRLTVL.

This sequence joins TRBV18 and TRBJ2-7; D remains ambiguous. Germline values: CDR1 KGHSH, CDR2 LQKENI. V lost 2 bases and J lost 1, with 9 bases in between. The CDR3 totals 14 residues. CDR3 protein: CASSPTAFSYEQYF. Here the CDR3 DNA reads TGTGCCAGCTCACCAACAGCTTTTTCCTACGAGCAGTACTTC.

Sample share makes this clone medium-sized. The CDR3 sequence: CASSQSSGGAYETQYF. CDR3 sequence (DNA): TGTGCCAGCAGTCAATCTAGCGGGGGGGCCTATGAGACCCAGTACTTC. The chain recombines TRBV2 with TRBJ2-5, with 12 bases fitting TRBD2. Germline loops: CDR1 SNHLY, CDR2 FYNNEI. The V segment lost 5 bases and the J segment 5 bases; nucleotides outside the gene matches: 9. The CDR3 loop spans 16 amino acids.

The chain couples TRBV4-1 to TRBJ1-5; D remains ambiguous. The CDR3 extends over 16 amino acids. Germline loops: CDR1 MGHRA, CDR2 YSYEKL. Trimming removed 0 bases at V and 0 bases at J, with 9 bases between. The CDR3: CASSQESLYSNQPQHF. CDR3 DNA: TGCGCCAGCAGCCAAGAAAGCCTTTATAGCAATCAGCCCCAGCATTTT.

The chain uses TRBV5-1 and TRBJ2-1, with 7 bases identical to TRBD1. J gave up 2 bases and V 4 bases, and 6 bases lay outside the gene matches. The CDR3 spans 15 residues. The germline V gene encodes CDR1 SGHRS and CDR2 YFSETQ. CDR3 bases: TGCGCCAGCAGCCCCGAGGGGGCTACCTACAATGAGCAGTTCTTC. Protein: CASSPEGATYNEQFF.

The J gene is TRBJ1-6, the V gene TRBV10-3, with D hard to call. CDR1 and CDR2 (germline): ENHRY, SYGVKD. Trimming pared 8 bases from V and 8 bases from J, leaving 16 bases between. The CDR3 runs 14 residues. The CDR3 loop is CAISRRADDSPLHF. The CDR3 DNA reads as TGTGCCATCTCTAGAAGGGCCGATGATTCACCCCTCCACTTT.

V is TRBV7-2 and J is TRBJ1-1; D possibly corresponds to TRBD1 (5 bases). V was cut by 5 bases and J by 1 base, with 14 bases left in between. The CDR3 extends over 15 amino acids. Germline CDR1 reads SGHTA; CDR2 reads FQGNSA. CDR3 nucleotide sequence: TGTGCCAGCAGCCCCGTGACGGGACCGAACACTGAAGCTTTCTTT. It is translated as CASSPVTGPNTEAFF.

This CDR3 reads CASSTLRDRVYGYTF. Here the CDR3 DNA reads TGTGCCAGTAGTACCCTCCGGGACAGGGTCTATGGCTACACCTTC. The rearrangement joins TRBV19 to TRBJ1-2; 9 bases are shared with TRBD1. V gave up 4 bases and J gave up 4 bases; unmatched junction bases: 7. Germline V gene data show CDR1 as LNHDA and CDR2 as SQIVND (reference sequence). This CDR3 region has 15 residues.

This chain joins TRBV5-1 and TRBJ2-5; D is unclear. This CDR3 comprises 14 residues. CDR1 SGHRS and CDR2 YFSETQ come from the germline V gene. V was cut by 0 bases and J by 5 bases, with 11 bases left in between. CDR3 protein: CASSLASFRETQYF. The CDR3 DNA follows: TGCGCCAGCAGCTTGGCCTCCTTTAGGGAGACCCAGTACTTC.

This chain uses TRBV29-1 with TRBJ2-3; TRBD1 matches at 8 bases. This CDR3 is built from 12 residues. Germline trimming cut 6 bases from V and 6 bases from J; bases unmatched to any gene: 5. Germline CDR1 SQVTM, CDR2 ANQGSEA. The CDR3 is CSVRTGLDTQYF. The DNA for the CDR3 is TGCAGCGTCAGGACAGGGTTGGATACGCAGTATTTT.

This chain links TRBV2 with TRBJ2-1; 9 bases line up with TRBD1. Germline V gene data show CDR1 as SNHLY and CDR2 as FYNNEI. CDR3 length equals 15 residues. With V trimmed by 7 bases and J by 6 bases, 10 bases remained unmatched. CDR3 in amino acids: CASTSGTGSSNEQFF. The CDR3 DNA is TGTGCCAGCACCTCCGGGACAGGGTCTTCCAATGAGCAGTTCTTC.

This chain links TRBV7-2 with TRBJ2-3, with 7 bases aligning to TRBD1. The ends lost 3 bases at V and 4 bases at J; junction bases unmatched: 4. There are 14 residues in the CDR3. CDR1 is SGHTA, CDR2 FQGNSA, per germline. The CDR3 is CASSLWTGPDTQYF. In DNA form, the CDR3 reads TGTGCCAGCAGCTTGTGGACAGGCCCAGATACGCAGTATTTT.

This clone was detected only a few times. This chain links TRBV28 with TRBJ2-2; 9 bases agree with TRBD1. CDR3 length: 15 amino acids. The ends lost 6 bases at V and 4 bases at J; junction bases unmatched: 6. Looked up from germline, CDR1 is MDHEN and CDR2 is SYDVKM. CDR3 DNA sequence: TGTGCCAGCAGACCACAGGGGGCCCGCACCGGGGAGCTGTTTTTT. This encodes CASRPQGARTGELFF.